Following are 20 T cell receptor beta chains from one sample sequenced in a study of cytomegalovirus exposure and HLA in healthy donors. Use of 60 Vbeta and 13 Jbeta primers characterized the PCR. The data were produced by immunoSEQ multiplex PCR, yet TCRdb's version contains in-frame clones alone and is incomplete. The data show about 120,000 clones, approximately 81% seen once. The specimen was PBMCs. The receptor source for this set is a young man in good health and CMV-seropositive.

The chain employs TRBV12-5 and TRBJ1-5; TRBD1 aligns across 8 bases. J lost 6 bases, V lost 5 bases, and 9 bases had no gene match. Germline V gene lookup returns CDR1 LGHNT and CDR2 FRNRAP. This CDR3 region has 15 residues. As DNA, the CDR3 is TGTGCTAGTGGTACAGGGGGAGGGGAGGCTCAGCCCCAGCATTTT. Translation: CASGTGGGEAQPQHF.

The chain combines TRBV30 with TRBJ1-1; TRBD1 aligns across 7 bases. V gave up 5 bases and J gave up 1 base; unmatched junction bases: 4. The CDR3 runs 13 residues. CDR1 is GTSNPN and CDR2 is SVGIG in the germline V gene (reference sequence). CDR3 protein: CAWATGWNTEAFF. The CDR3 nucleotides are TGTGCCTGGGCGACAGGGTGGAACACTGAAGCTTTCTTT. The whole variable domain, remainder taken from reference TRBV30 and TRBJ1-1, is SQTIHQWPATLVQPVGSPLSLECTVEGTSNPNLYWYRQAAGRGLQLLFYSVGIGQISSEVPQNLSASRPQDRQFILSSKKLLLSDSGFYLCAWATGWNTEAFFGQGTRLTVV.

This clone was counted a few times. The rearrangement links TRBV5-6 to TRBJ2-2; 11 bases are a match to TRBD1. Trimming cost V 4 bases and J 6 bases; bases outside gene matches: 14. The CDR3 has 18 amino acids. Germline V gene data show CDR1 as SGHDT and CDR2 as YYEEEE. CDR3 DNA: TGTGCCAGCAGCCGGGTAGCATCGGACAGGGGGCAGGCCGGGGAGCTGTTTTTT. It is translated as CASSRVASDRGQAGELFF.

This clone has more than one count but fewer than ten. This rearrangement joins TRBV2 to TRBJ2-1, with 10 bases identical to TRBD1. From germline, CDR1 is SNHLY and CDR2 FYNNEI. Trimming took 6 bases from V and 7 from J; bases not matched to a gene: 12. The CDR3 extends over 16 amino acids. The CDR3 coding sequence is TGTGCCAGCAGAGCCACCAGAGGGACAGGGGTGAATGAGCAGTTCTTC. This codes for CASRATRGTGVNEQFF.

J is TRBJ2-1 and V is TRBV4-2; 10 bases agree with TRBD2. The CDR3 sequence is 20 residues long. Unmatched junction bases numbered 18, after V lost 5 bases and J lost 2 bases. In germline, CDR1 is LGHNA, CDR2 YNFKEQ. Here the CDR3 DNA reads TGTGCCAGCAGCTGGGGGGCTAGCGGGAGCGAAAGGGGCCCCTACAATGAGCAGTTCTTC. It yields the protein CASSWGASGSERGPYNEQFF.

This chain uses TRBV5-8 with TRBJ2-7, with 7 bases matching TRBD1. CDR1 SGHTS and CDR2 YDEGEE come from the germline V gene. The J segment lost 5 bases and the V segment lost 1 base, leaving 9 bases of the junction unmatched. The CDR3 length is 15 residues. CDR3 amino acids: CASSLLEGGIHEQYF. As DNA, the CDR3 is TGTGCCAGCAGCTTGTTAGAAGGGGGCATCCACGAGCAGTACTTC. Using reference TRBV5-8 and TRBJ2-7 for the parts outside the CDR3, the full variable domain is EAGVTQSPTHLIKTRGQQATLRCSPISGHTSVYWYQQALGLGLQFLLWYDEGEERNRGNFPPRFSGRQFPNYSSELNVNALELEDSALYLCASSLLEGGIHEQYFGPGTRLTVT.

J is TRBJ2-7 and V is TRBV15; D is unclear. With 1 base removed from V and 7 bases from J, the gap between germline ends came to 11 bases. CDR1 is LNHNV and CDR2 is YYDKDF in the germline V gene (reference sequence). The CDR3 totals 13 residues. CDR3 nucleotides: TGTGCCACCAGCAGAGTAGAGTTTAGAGAGCAGTACTTC. Its protein is CATSRVEFREQYF.

CDR3 sequence reads: CATSSRHRISTEAFF. In DNA form, the CDR3 reads TGTGCCACCAGCAGCAGGCATCGGATATCCACTGAAGCTTTCTTT. The rearrangement links TRBV15 to TRBJ1-1; D not certain. V was shortened by 3 bases and J by 4 bases, with 15 bases between the two germline ends. This CDR3 has 15 residues. Germline V gene lookup returns CDR1 LNHNV and CDR2 YYDKDF (reference sequence).

The gene calls are TRBV30 and TRBJ1-2; TRBD1 aligns across 8 bases. After removal of 2 bases from V and 3 bases from J, the junction contained 2 bases not matched to a gene. Germline CDR1 is GTSNPN and CDR2 is SVGIG (reference sequence). This CDR3 is 13 amino acids long. The CDR3 sequence is CAWSPGQDYGYTF. CDR3 in DNA: TGTGCCTGGAGTCCGGGACAGGACTATGGCTACACCTTC.

This chain connects TRBV18 to TRBJ1-1, with D possibly TRBD1 on 6 matching bases. V lost 3 bases, J lost 1 base, and 15 bases lay in between. Per germline, CDR1 KGHSH and CDR2 LQKENI. The CDR3 runs to 16 residues. CDR3: CASSPSDRPPNTEAFF. The CDR3 DNA sequence: TGTGCCAGCTCACCGAGCGACAGGCCCCCGAACACTGAAGCTTTCTTT. Based on the CDR3 plus reference TRBV18 and TRBJ1-1, the full variable domain is NAGVMQNPRHLVRRRGQEARLRCSPMKGHSHVYWYRQLPEEGLKFMVYLQKENIIDESGMPKERFSAEFPKEGPSILRIQQVVRGDSAAYFCASSPSDRPPNTEAFFGQGTRLTVV.

The chain has TRBV5-8 and TRBJ2-1, with TRBD2 identical over 7 bases. This CDR3 region has 16 residues. CDR1 SGHTS and CDR2 YDEGEE come from the germline V gene. V lost 4 bases to trimming and J lost 4 bases; unmatched junction nucleotides: 11. CDR3 loop: CASSPSASGDYNEQFF. Written as DNA, the CDR3 is TGTGCCAGCAGCCCGTCGGCTAGCGGAGATTACAATGAGCAGTTCTTC.

The rearrangement joins TRBV9 to TRBJ2-1; 10 bases line up with TRBD2. The V gene end was trimmed by 0 bases and the J gene end by 0 bases; junction bases not matched to a gene: 6. The CDR3 is 18 residues long. Germline V gene lookup returns CDR1 SGDLS and CDR2 YYNGEE. The DNA of the CDR3 is TGTGCCAGCAGCGTAGCTTGGGCTAGCGGGAGCTCCTACAATGAGCAGTTCTTC. Translating gives CASSVAWASGSSYNEQFF. Supplemented by reference TRBV9 and TRBJ2-1, the full variable domain reads DSGVTQTPKHLITATGQRVTLRCSPRSGDLSVYWYQQSLDQGLQFLIQYYNGEERAKGNILERFSAQQFPDLHSELNLSSLELGDSALYFCASSVAWASGSSYNEQFFGPGTRLTVL.

The V call is TRBV15, the J call TRBJ1-4, with 8 bases aligning to TRBD1. The CDR3 spans 15 residues. Losses at the gene ends were 0 bases for V and 6 bases for J; bases not matched to a gene: 3. Germline V CDR1 and CDR2: LNHNV, YYDKDF (reference sequence). CDR3 DNA sequence: TGTGCCACCAGCAGAGACAGGGGGCGGCATGAAAAACTGTTTTTT. Protein product: CATSRDRGRHEKLFF.

V and J are TRBV6-5 and TRBJ1-4, with TRBD1 identical over 7 bases. The junction had 6 bases not matched to a gene; V was cut back by 5 bases and J by 3 bases. CDR1 and CDR2 (germline): MNHEY, SVGAGI. The CDR3 is 15 amino acids. Here the CDR3 DNA reads TGTGCCAGCAGTAACCCGGGACAGTCTAATGAAAAACTGTTTTTT. Its protein product is CASSNPGQSNEKLFF.

This chain joins TRBV5-4 and TRBJ2-7, with D perhaps matching TRBD2 (6 bases). The V gene's germline CDR1 is SGHNT and CDR2 YYREEE (reference sequence). The ends were cut back, 4 bases at V and 8 bases at J, with 10 bases in the middle. This CDR3 region has 11 residues. CDR3 sequence: CASSGGSKQYF. The CDR3 DNA reads as TGTGCCAGCAGCGGAGGGAGTAAGCAGTACTTC.

The chain links TRBV5-4 to TRBJ2-6; 7 bases map to TRBD2. Per the germline V gene, CDR1 is SGHNT and CDR2 is YYREEE (reference sequence). This CDR3 is built from 18 residues. V lost 4 bases, J lost 2 bases, and 12 bases stayed unmatched. The CDR3 DNA reads as TGTGCCAGCAGCCCCCGGCTGGGAGGGTCTACTGGGGCCAACGTCCTGACTTTC. As protein: CASSPRLGGSTGANVLTF. Filled out from reference TRBV5-4 and TRBJ2-6, the complete variable domain reads ETGVTQSPTHLIKTRGQQVTLRCSSQSGHNTVSWYQQALGQGPQFIFQYYREEENGRGNFPPRFSGLQFPNYSSELNVNALELDDSALYLCASSPRLGGSTGANVLTFGAGSRLTVL.

The chain carries TRBV27 and TRBJ1-2, with 7 bases matching TRBD1. The CDR3 is 13 amino acids. V lost 6 bases and J lost 7; bases outside the gene matches: 8. CDR1 and CDR2 from the germline V gene are MNHEY and SMNVEV (reference sequence). CDR3 nucleotides: TGTGCCAGCAGCAACAGGGGAGGAGGTGGCTACACCTTC. Translated, it gives CASSNRGGGGYTF.

Here the CDR3 reads CASSLFATGTNQPQHF. The CDR3 DNA reads TGCGCCAGCAGCCTTTTCGCGACAGGGACCAATCAGCCCCAGCATTTT. The chain employs TRBV4-3 and TRBJ1-5, with 7 bases identical to TRBD1. The CDR3 spans 16 residues. In germline, CDR1 is LGHNA, CDR2 YSLEER. V lost 4 bases to trimming and J lost 3 bases; unmatched junction nucleotides: 9.

Notes on this clone: A read error may account for a junction end that differs from germline. This rearrangement joins TRBV6-1 to TRBJ2-6; D is perhaps TRBD1 (5 bases). The CDR3 runs to 15 residues. Germline lookup yields CDR1 MNHNS and CDR2 SASEGT. CDR3 in DNA: TGTGCCTGCTCTTGGGGTTACTCTGGGGCCAACGGCCTGACTTTC. Its protein product is CACSWGYSGANGLTF.

The chain employs TRBV5-4 and TRBJ2-7, with a weak D call TRBD2 (6 bases). The CDR3 contains 14 residues. In germline, CDR1 is SGHNT, CDR2 YYREEE (reference sequence). V lost 0 bases, J lost 6 bases, and 13 bases lay in between. CDR3 DNA sequence: TGTGCCAGCAGCTTGGCCGGGGGTAAGCGCGAGCAGTACTTC. Its protein product is CASSLAGGKREQYF.